The TCR beta chain described here comes from a study of T cell responses to AZD1222 COVID-19 vaccine. This clone has more than one count but fewer than ten. Its antigen is currently unknown. This table comes from immunoSEQ multiplex PCR, and its TCRdb copy is limited to in-frame clones, with some not included. Of more than 60,000 clones listed, roughly 85% are singletons. General study results and limits: Increases in Spike-specific TCR breadth and depth were seen after two AZD1222 doses.

Trimming removed 3 bases at V and 9 bases at J, with 9 bases between. The germline V gene encodes CDR1 MDHEN and CDR2 SYDVKM. The CDR3 loop spans 12 amino acids. The sample in question was peripheral blood, obtained 28 days after the second AZD1222 dose. The source is an adult who received the AZD1222 COVID-19 vaccine. The J gene is TRBJ2-1, the V gene TRBV28; D unresolved. The CDR3 bases are TGTGCCAGCAGTTTTCGGACCGGTGAGCAGTTCTTC. It codes for CASSFRTGEQFF.